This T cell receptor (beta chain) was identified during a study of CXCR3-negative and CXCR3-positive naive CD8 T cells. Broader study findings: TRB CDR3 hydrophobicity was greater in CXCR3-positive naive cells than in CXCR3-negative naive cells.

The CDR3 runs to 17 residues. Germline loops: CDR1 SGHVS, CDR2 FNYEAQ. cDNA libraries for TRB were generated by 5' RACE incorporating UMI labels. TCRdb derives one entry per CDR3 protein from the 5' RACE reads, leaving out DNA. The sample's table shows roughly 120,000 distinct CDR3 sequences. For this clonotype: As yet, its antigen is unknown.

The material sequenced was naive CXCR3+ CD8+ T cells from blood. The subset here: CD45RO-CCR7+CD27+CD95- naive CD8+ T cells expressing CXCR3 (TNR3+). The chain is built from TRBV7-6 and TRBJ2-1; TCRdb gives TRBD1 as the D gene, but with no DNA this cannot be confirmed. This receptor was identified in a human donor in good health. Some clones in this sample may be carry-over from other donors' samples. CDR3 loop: CASSFIPQGGSYNEQFF.